Listed below are T cell receptor beta chains from one sample, sequenced in a study of blood T cells in healthy people across ages. TCRdb used MiXCR to reprocess the 5' RACE reads, holding one entry per CDR3 protein. In the table there are some 1.5 million distinct CDR3 sequences, roughly 43% of which are singletons. Sequencing used blood. These receptors came from a woman aged 18-29 years in good health. CDR3s include the opening cysteine and the closing phenylalanine or tryptophan. A D gene is named only where the DNA matches it firmly. A row's size may be missing; if present it is once, few, many or a size class.

clone size,D gene,V gene,J gene,CDR3 protein,CDR3 DNA
few,NA,TRBV7-9,TRBJ1-3,CASSLGDLSGNTIYF,TGTGCCAGCAGCTTAGGAGATCTCTCTGGAAACACCATATATTTT
once,NA,TRBV28,TRBJ1-2,CASSPAGPGGEGSYGYTF,TGTGCCAGCAGTCCCGCCGGACCGGGCGGTGAGGGGTCCTATGGCTACACCTTC
NA,NA,TRBV7-2,TRBJ1-4,CASSLDGGAPGEKLFF,TGTGCCAGCAGCTTAGACGGCGGGGCCCCGGGGGAAAAACTGTTTTTT
many,NA,TRBV30,TRBJ2-1,CAWSVGLRNEQFF,TGTGCCTGGAGTGTAGGCCTGCGCAATGAGCAGTTCTTC
few,NA,TRBV29-1,TRBJ1-1,CSVGLQLNTEAFF,TGCAGCGTTGGATTGCAGTTGAACACTGAAGCTTTCTTT
NA,NA,TRBV7-2,TRBJ2-3,CASSLKAFSTDTQYF,TGTGCCAGCAGCTTAAAAGCCTTCTCCACAGATACGCAGTATTTT
NA,NA,TRBV5-4,TRBJ1-1,CASSVGRKITEAFF,TGTGCCAGCAGCGTGGGACGGAAAATTACTGAAGCTTTCTTT
NA,TRBD2,TRBV6-5,TRBJ2-3,CASSYEAGGPTDTQYF,TGTGCCAGCAGTTACGAAGCGGGGGGGCCGACAGATACGCAGTATTTT
NA,TRBD2,TRBV28,TRBJ2-1,CASSETSGRFEQFF,TGTGCCAGCAGCGAGACTAGCGGTAGGTTTGAGCAGTTCTTC
few,NA,TRBV27,TRBJ2-3,CASSLLPGARDTQYF,TGTGCCAGCAGTTTATTGCCAGGGGCGAGGGATACGCAGTATTTT
NA,NA,TRBV11-2,TRBJ1-1,CASSFSGLARAFF,TGTGCCAGCAGTTTTTCCGGACTTGCGCGAGCTTTCTTT
NA,TRBD1,TRBV2,TRBJ1-1,CASSGDSFTSEAFF,TGTGCCAGCAGTGGGGACAGTTTCACTTCTGAAGCTTTCTTT
NA,NA,TRBV4-3,TRBJ2-2,CASSQHGRSNTGELFF,TGCGCCAGCAGCCAACACGGACGGTCGAACACCGGGGAGCTGTTTTTT
few,NA,TRBV6-5,TRBJ1-5,CASSYSISQPQHF,TGTGCCAGCAGTTACTCGATTAGTCAGCCCCAGCATTTT
NA,TRBD1,TRBV6-1,TRBJ1-1,CASSEEAGGLSEAFF,TGTGCCAGCAGTGAAGAGGCAGGGGGGCTATCTGAAGCTTTCTTT
few,NA,TRBV24-1,TRBJ2-3,CATKDPSSADTQYF,TGTGCCACCAAGGATCCGAGTTCGGCAGATACGCAGTATTTT
NA,NA,TRBV9,TRBJ2-7,CASSIPEHEQYF,TGTGCCAGCAGCATTCCGGAGCACGAGCAGTACTTC
few,NA,TRBV20-1,TRBJ2-4,CSAGTVRRGGNIQYF,TGCAGTGCGGGCACCGTTAGACGGGGCGGGAACATTCAGTACTTC
NA,TRBD1,TRBV27,TRBJ1-2,CASRLTYTGERGYTF,TGTGCCAGCAGATTAACTTATACAGGGGAAAGGGGCTACACCTTC
few,TRBD2,TRBV6-5,TRBJ2-1,CASARVAGANEQFF,TGTGCCAGCGCCCGGGTAGCGGGAGCGAATGAGCAGTTCTTC
NA,NA,TRBV29-1,TRBJ2-3,CSVGDPPDTQYF,TGCAGCGTGGGGGACCCGCCAGATACGCAGTATTTT
NA,NA,TRBV24-1,TRBJ1-2,CATSDHTAGEYGYTF,TGTGCCACCAGTGATCATACCGCGGGGGAATATGGCTACACCTTC
NA,NA,TRBV12-3/TRBV12-4,TRBJ2-7,CASTHPGEAPWYEQYF,TGTGCCAGCACCCACCCGGGAGAGGCCCCTTGGTACGAGCAGTACTTC
few,NA,TRBV20-1,TRBJ1-1,CSVPTAEAFF,TGCAGTGTCCCGACTGCCGAAGCTTTCTTT
NA,TRBD2,TRBV9,TRBJ2-1,CASSTPLAGGNSYNEQFF,TGTGCCAGCAGCACACCACTAGCGGGAGGGAATTCCTACAATGAGCAGTTCTTC
NA,NA,TRBV4-1,TRBJ2-1,CASSPQQDRDEQFF,TGCGCCAGCAGCCCCCAACAGGATAGGGATGAGCAGTTCTTC
NA,NA,TRBV28,TRBJ1-2,CAGSLTRSYTF,TGTGCCGGCAGTTTAACACGGAGCTACACCTTC
NA,NA,TRBV2,TRBJ2-5,CASTTEGGKGNEQYF,TGTGCCAGCACCACTGAGGGGGGAAAAGGAAATGAGCAGTACTTC
few,NA,TRBV5-1,TRBJ2-3,CASSISPGTSTDTQYF,TGCGCCAGCAGCATCTCCCCCGGGACTAGCACAGATACGCAGTATTTT
NA,TRBD2,TRBV9,TRBJ2-1,CASSPRTSGRAYNEQFF,TGTGCCAGCAGCCCCAGGACTAGCGGGAGGGCCTACAATGAGCAGTTCTTC
NA,NA,TRBV12-3/TRBV12-4,TRBJ1-2,CASSLTGFSDGYTF,TGTGCCAGCAGTTTAACAGGGTTCTCTGATGGCTACACCTTC
NA,TRBD2,TRBV20-1,TRBJ2-1,CSARVPAGVGYNEQFF,TGCAGTGCTAGAGTTCCGGCGGGGGTAGGGTACAATGAGCAGTTCTTC
few,NA,TRBV20-1,TRBJ2-7,CSAGPQRNEQYF,TGCAGTGCTGGACCACAACGCAACGAGCAGTACTTC
NA,TRBD2,TRBV10-2,TRBJ2-3,CASSETGLYTDTQYF,TGCGCCAGCAGTGAGACGGGACTATACACAGATACGCAGTATTTT
NA,NA,TRBV27,TRBJ2-5,CASSTWREETQYF,TGTGCCAGCAGCACTTGGAGGGAAGAGACCCAGTACTTC
NA,NA,TRBV28,TRBJ1-5,CASLRRGNQPQHF,TGTGCCAGCTTGAGACGGGGCAATCAGCCCCAGCATTTT
NA,TRBD2,TRBV12-3/TRBV12-4,TRBJ2-3,CASLPEAGVTDTQYF,TGTGCCAGCTTGCCCGAGGCGGGGGTCACAGATACGCAGTATTTT
NA,NA,TRBV12-3/TRBV12-4,TRBJ1-5,CASSKGLRANQPQHF,TGTGCCAGCAGTAAGGGCCTAAGGGCGAATCAGCCCCAGCATTTT
NA,TRBD1,TRBV27,TRBJ1-4,CASGPSGGWEKLFF,TGTGCCAGCGGACCCTCAGGGGGCTGGGAAAAACTGTTTTTT
few,NA,TRBV7-2,TRBJ2-3,CASNPGSPAGQRLTDTQYF,TGTGCCAGCAACCCCGGTTCCCCCGCGGGACAGCGTCTCACAGATACGCAGTATTTT
few,TRBD2,TRBV7-2,TRBJ2-3,CASSKTSGGTTDTQYF,TGTGCCAGCAGCAAGACTAGCGGGGGTACCACAGATACGCAGTATTTT
few,NA,TRBV7-2,TRBJ1-2,CASSLGSTGYGYTF,TGTGCCAGCAGCTTAGGAAGTACAGGGTATGGCTACACCTTC
NA,NA,TRBV9,TRBJ1-2,CASSVEDGLYGYTF,TGTGCCAGCAGCGTAGAGGACGGACTCTATGGCTACACCTTC
NA,NA,TRBV5-1,TRBJ2-7,CASSCGTERTYEQYF,TGCGCCAGCAGCTGCGGGACAGAAAGGACCTACGAGCAGTACTTC
many,TRBD1,TRBV3-1,TRBJ2-3,CASSQGTGGTDTQYF,TGTGCCAGCAGCCAAGGCACAGGGGGCACAGATACGCAGTATTTT
NA,TRBD2,TRBV4-1,TRBJ2-7,CASSSQRAGAGEQYF,TGCGCCAGCAGCTCACAACGAGCGGGGGCGGGAGAGCAGTACTTC
NA,TRBD2,TRBV6-6,TRBJ2-1,CAAGTSGGVEQFF,TGTGCCGCCGGGACTAGCGGAGGCGTGGAGCAGTTCTTC
few,NA,TRBV6-2/TRBV6-3,TRBJ1-5,CASRSPNNQPQHF,TGTGCCAGCAGGTCCCCTAACAATCAGCCCCAGCATTTT